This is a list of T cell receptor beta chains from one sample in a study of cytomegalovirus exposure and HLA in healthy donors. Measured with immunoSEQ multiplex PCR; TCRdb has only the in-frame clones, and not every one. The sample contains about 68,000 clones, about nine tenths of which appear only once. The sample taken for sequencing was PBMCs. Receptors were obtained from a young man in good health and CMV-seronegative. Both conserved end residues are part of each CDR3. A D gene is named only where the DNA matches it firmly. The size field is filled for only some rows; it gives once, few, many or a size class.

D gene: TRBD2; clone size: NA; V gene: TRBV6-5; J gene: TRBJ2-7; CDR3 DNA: TGTGCCAGCAGTTATTCAACGGGACTATCCCCCTACGAGCAGTACTTC; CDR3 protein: CASSYSTGLSPYEQYF
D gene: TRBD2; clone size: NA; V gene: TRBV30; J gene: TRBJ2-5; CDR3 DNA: TGTGCCTGGAGGGCAGTTGAGACTAGCTGGAACTTC; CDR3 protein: CAWRAVETSWNF
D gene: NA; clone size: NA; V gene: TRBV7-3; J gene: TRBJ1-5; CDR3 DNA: TGTGCCAGCAGGTTCGACATGGGCCAGCCCCAGCATTTT; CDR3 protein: CASRFDMGQPQHF
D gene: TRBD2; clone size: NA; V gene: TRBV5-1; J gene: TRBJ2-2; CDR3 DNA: TGCGCCAGCAGCTCAGGACTAGCAGGCGGGGAGCTGTTTTTT; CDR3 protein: CASSSGLAGGELFF
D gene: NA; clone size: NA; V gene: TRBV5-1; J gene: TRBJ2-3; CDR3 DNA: TGCGCCAGCAGCCCCGGACAGACCACAGATACGCAGTATTTT; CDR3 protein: CASSPGQTTDTQYF
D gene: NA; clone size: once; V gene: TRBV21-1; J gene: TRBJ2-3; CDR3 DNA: TGTGCCAGCAGCATTGGTAGTTCTAGGTCTAGCACAGATACGCAGTATTTT; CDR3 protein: CASSIGSSRSSTDTQYF
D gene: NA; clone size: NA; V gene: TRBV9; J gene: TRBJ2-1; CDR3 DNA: TGTGCCAGCAGCGTAGAGGGGGTAACTAGCGCGACAAAGGGGAATGAGCAGTTCTTC; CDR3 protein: CASSVEGVTSATKGNEQFF
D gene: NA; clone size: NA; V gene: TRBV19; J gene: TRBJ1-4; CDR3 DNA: TGTGCCACCAACCCCGGGGAAAAACTGTTTTTT; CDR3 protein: CATNPGEKLFF
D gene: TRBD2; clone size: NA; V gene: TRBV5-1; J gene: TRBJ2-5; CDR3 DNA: TGCGCCAGCAGCACATTACCGGGACTAGCGGGAGTATCGGAGACCCAGTACTTC; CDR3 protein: CASSTLPGLAGVSETQYF
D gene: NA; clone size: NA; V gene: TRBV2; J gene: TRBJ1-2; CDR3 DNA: TGTGCCAGCAGTGACTCGCGATACTACACCTTC; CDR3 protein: CASSDSRYYTF
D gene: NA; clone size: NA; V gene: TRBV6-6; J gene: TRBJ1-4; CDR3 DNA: TGTGCCAGCAGTTACATGGGGGCTGGTGAAAAACTGTTTTTT; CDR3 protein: CASSYMGAGEKLFF